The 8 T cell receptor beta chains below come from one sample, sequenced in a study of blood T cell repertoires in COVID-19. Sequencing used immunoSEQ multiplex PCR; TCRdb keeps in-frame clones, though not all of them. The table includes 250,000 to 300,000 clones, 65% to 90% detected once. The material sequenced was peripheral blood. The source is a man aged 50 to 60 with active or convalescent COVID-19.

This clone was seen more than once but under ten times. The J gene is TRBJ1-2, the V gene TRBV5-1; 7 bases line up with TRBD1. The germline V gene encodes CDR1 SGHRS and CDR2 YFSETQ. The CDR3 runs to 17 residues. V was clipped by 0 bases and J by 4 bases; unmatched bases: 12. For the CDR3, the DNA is TGCGCCAGCAGCTTGGGAGCGACCGGGACAGCACTCTATGGCTACACCTTC. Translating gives CASSLGATGTALYGYTF.

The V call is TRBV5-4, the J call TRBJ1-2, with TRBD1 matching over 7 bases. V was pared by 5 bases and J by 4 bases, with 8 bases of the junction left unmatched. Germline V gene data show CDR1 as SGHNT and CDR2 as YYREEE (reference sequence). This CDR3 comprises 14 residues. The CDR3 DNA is TGTGCCAGCAGGCTACAGGGGACAATCTATGGCTACACCTTC. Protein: CASRLQGTIYGYTF.

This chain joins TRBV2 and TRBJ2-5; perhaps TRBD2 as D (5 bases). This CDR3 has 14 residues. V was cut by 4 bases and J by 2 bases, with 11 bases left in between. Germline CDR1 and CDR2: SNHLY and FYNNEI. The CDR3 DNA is TGTGCCAGCAGTGGCGGGCTGGTACAAGAGACCCAGTACTTC. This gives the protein CASSGGLVQETQYF.

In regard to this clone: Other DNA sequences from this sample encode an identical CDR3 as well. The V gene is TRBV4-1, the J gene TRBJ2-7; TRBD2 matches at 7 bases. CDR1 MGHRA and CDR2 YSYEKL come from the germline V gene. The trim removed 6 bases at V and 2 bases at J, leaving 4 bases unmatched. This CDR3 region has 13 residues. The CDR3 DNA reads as TGCGCCAGCAGTCACGGGACTACCTACGAGCAGTACTTC. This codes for CASSHGTTYEQYF.

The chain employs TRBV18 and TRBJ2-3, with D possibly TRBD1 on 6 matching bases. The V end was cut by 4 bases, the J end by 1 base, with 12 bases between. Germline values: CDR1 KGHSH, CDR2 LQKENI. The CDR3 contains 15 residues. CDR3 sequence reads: CASSQGDVGTDTQYF. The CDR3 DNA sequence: TGTGCCAGCTCACAGGGGGATGTTGGCACAGATACGCAGTATTTT.

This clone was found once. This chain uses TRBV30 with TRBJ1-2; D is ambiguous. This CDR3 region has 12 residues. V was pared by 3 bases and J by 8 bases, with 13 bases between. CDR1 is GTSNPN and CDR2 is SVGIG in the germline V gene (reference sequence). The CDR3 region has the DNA TGTGCCTGGAGCCCTGGAGCGGTAGGCTACACCTTC. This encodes CAWSPGAVGYTF.

The CDR3 protein is CASGGSSNQPQHF. Here the CDR3 DNA reads TGTGCCTCCGGGGGGAGCAGCAATCAGCCCCAGCATTTT. The chain recombines TRBV24-1 with TRBJ1-5, with a tentative D call TRBD1 (5 bases). This CDR3 has 13 amino acids. The germline V gene encodes CDR1 KGHDR and CDR2 SFDVKD. Trimming stripped 12 bases from V and 1 base from J, with 12 bases between.

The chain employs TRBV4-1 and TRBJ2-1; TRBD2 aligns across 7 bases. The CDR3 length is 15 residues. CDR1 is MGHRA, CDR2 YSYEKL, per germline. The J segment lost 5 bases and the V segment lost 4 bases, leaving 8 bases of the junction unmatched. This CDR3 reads CASSRSSGRNNEQFF. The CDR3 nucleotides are TGCGCCAGCAGCCGGTCTAGCGGCCGCAACAATGAGCAGTTCTTC.